The 20 T cell receptor beta chains below come from one sample, sequenced in a study of CD8 T cells in ankylosing spondylitis (dated by TCRdb to between 2016 and 2019). The receptor library was made with 5' RACE. This sample was sequenced with an Illumina HiSeq 2500. Using fastp at Q25 and MiXCR, TCRdb reprocessed the public reads and kept productive beta chains. All rows with the same CDR3 protein become a single entry with the most common DNA and genes. This sample lists approximately 100,000 distinct CDR3 sequences; 24% were detected once. Around 12% of the sample is in the top ten clones. What was sequenced was synovial fluid, either unsorted or a sorted T cell fraction (not recorded which). The receptors shown here come from a male donor with ankylosing spondylitis.

This clonotype was counted between two and nine times. The chain links TRBV20-1 to TRBJ2-3, with 7 bases fitting TRBD2. The CDR3 runs 13 residues. V shed 6 bases and J 2 bases; nucleotides not matched to a gene: 5. Germline CDR1 reads DFQATT; CDR2 reads SNEGSKA (reference sequence). CDR3 sequence: CSAPSGPTDTQYF. In nucleotides, the CDR3 is TGCAGTGCCCCTAGCGGACCCACAGATACGCAGTATTTT.

Many counts were recorded for this clonotype. The V call is TRBV11-3, the J call TRBJ1-4, with TRBD1 matching 9 bases. V shed 3 bases and J 4 bases; nucleotides not matched to a gene: 3. The CDR3 sequence is 15 residues long. Germline assignment: CDR1 SGHNT and CDR2 YENEEA. CDR3 region: CASSLGGQGNEKLFF. The CDR3 nucleotides are TGTGCCAGCAGCTTGGGGGGACAGGGTAATGAAAAACTGTTTTTT.

This clonotype was picked up a small number of times. The chain employs TRBV4-2 and TRBJ2-6; maybe TRBD1 (6 bases). Germline-derived CDR1 and CDR2 are LGHNA and YNFKEQ. V lost 5 bases, J lost 0 bases, and 20 bases lay in between. The CDR3 is 19 residues long. The CDR3 loop is CASSARDTRSDSGANVLTF. The CDR3 DNA follows: TGTGCCAGCAGCGCCCGGGACACCCGTTCCGACTCTGGGGCCAACGTCCTGACTTTC.

The chain links TRBV11-3 to TRBJ1-1; no clear D. The length of the CDR3 is 15 residues. Trimming removed 1 base from V and 1 base from J, with 10 bases in between. From germline, CDR1 is SGHNT and CDR2 YENEEA. CDR3: CASSLALSRNTEAFF. The CDR3 region has the DNA TGTGCCAGCAGCTTAGCCCTATCCCGGAACACTGAAGCTTTCTTT.

The gene calls are TRBV19 and TRBJ2-7; 8 nucleotides agree with TRBD1. The germline V gene encodes CDR1 LNHDA and CDR2 SQIVND (reference sequence). The ends lost 5 bases at V and 0 bases at J; junction bases unmatched: 6. The CDR3 consists of 15 residues. CDR3 coding DNA: TGTGCCAGTAGTTCCCGACAGGGGATCTCCTACGAGCAGTACTTC. Its translation: CASSSRQGISYEQYF.

CDR3 amino acids: CASSSWTVNYGYTF. The CDR3 DNA reads TGTGCCAGCAGCTCCTGGACAGTCAACTATGGCTACACCTTC. V gene TRBV5-6 combines with J gene TRBJ1-2; D might be TRBD1 (6 bases). Between the trimmed V and J ends, which lost 3 bases and 2 bases, there was a span of 11 bases. Germline V gene data show CDR1 as SGHDT and CDR2 as YYEEEE. The CDR3 runs 14 residues.

This chain uses TRBV7-9 with TRBJ1-2; D uncertain. This CDR3 has 12 amino acids. The V gene's germline CDR1 is SEHNR and CDR2 FQNEAQ (reference sequence). The germline V and J ends were trimmed by 5 bases and 8 bases, with 12 bases remaining between them. CDR3 region: CASSPDIGGYTF. The CDR3 DNA reads TGTGCCAGCAGCCCGGATATCGGGGGCTACACCTTC.

This clonotype came up a few times. J is TRBJ1-2 and V is TRBV5-1; 10 positions match TRBD1. Per the germline V gene, CDR1 is SGHRS and CDR2 is YFSETQ. The CDR3 loop spans 12 amino acids. Trimming took 4 bases from V and 8 from J; bases not matched to a gene: 2. The CDR3 region has the DNA TGCGCCAGCAGCGACAGGGGGCGAGGCTACACCTTC. Translating it yields CASSDRGRGYTF.

The CDR3 spells CASSLGRGGDTQYF. The CDR3 DNA follows: TGTGCCAGCAGCTTGGGCAGGGGTGGAGATACGCAGTATTTT. The genes are TRBV5-6 and TRBJ2-3; D may be TRBD1 (6 bases). V was shortened by 0 bases and J by 5 bases, with 10 bases between the two germline ends. CDR1 is SGHDT and CDR2 is YYEEEE in the germline V gene. This CDR3 is built from 14 residues.

This clonotype was observed a few times. The chain recombines TRBV7-2 with TRBJ2-1; D gene uncertain. Trimming pared 5 bases from V and 5 bases from J, leaving 10 bases between. Germline CDR1 is SGHTA and CDR2 is FQGNSA. This CDR3 comprises 13 residues. The CDR3 region has the DNA TGTGCCAGCAGCCTATCCAGAAACAATGAGCAGTTCTTC. Amino acids: CASSLSRNNEQFF.

The V gene is TRBV7-8, the J gene TRBJ2-5; unclear D gene. V lost 1 base and J 6 bases, leaving 12 bases between the germline ends. Looked up from germline, CDR1 is SGHVS and CDR2 is FQNEAQ. This CDR3 has 14 residues. The CDR3 DNA follows: TGTGCCAGCAGCTTAGATCTTATGCTGCAGACCCAGTACTTC. This sequence encodes CASSLDLMLQTQYF.

This clonotype came up many times. V gene TRBV7-8 combines with J gene TRBJ2-1; D is perhaps TRBD2 (5 bases). CDR3 length: 14 amino acids. Trimming left V 3 bases short and J 5 bases short, with 11 bases between. Germline loops: CDR1 SGHVS, CDR2 FQNEAQ. CDR3 loop: CASSLASRNNEQFF. The CDR3 coding sequence is TGTGCCAGCAGCTTGGCTAGCCGTAACAATGAGCAGTTCTTC.

This clonotype was observed a handful of times. The chain carries TRBV10-3 and TRBJ1-2; 7 nucleotides agree with TRBD1. Per germline, CDR1 ENHRY and CDR2 SYGVKD. Trimming took 7 bases from V and 4 from J; bases not matched to a gene: 9. This CDR3 spans 14 amino acids. The CDR3 spells CAITATGSPYGYTF. In DNA form, the CDR3 reads TGTGCCATCACCGCGACAGGGTCCCCCTATGGCTACACCTTC.

This clonotype came up a few times. The gene calls are TRBV11-2 and TRBJ2-3; no reliable D call. V was cut by 6 bases and J by 4 bases, with 11 bases left in between. In germline, CDR1 is SGHAT, CDR2 FQNNGV. The CDR3 spans 13 residues. The CDR3, as DNA: TGTGCCAGCAGGCTTCACCGGGCAGATACGCAGTATTTT. Protein product: CASRLHRADTQYF.

The table lists this clonotype with a few counts. The J gene is TRBJ2-2, the V gene TRBV15; D gene uncertain. The V end lost 0 bases, the J end lost 7 bases, and 9 bases lay between the germline ends. This CDR3 is 14 amino acids long. Germline values: CDR1 LNHNV, CDR2 YYDKDF (reference sequence). The DNA of the CDR3 is TGTGCCACCAGCAGAGAAAGGGTCGGCGGGGAGCTGTTTTTT. Protein product: CATSRERVGGELFF.

This clonotype was found a few times. The genes are TRBV12-3 or TRBV12-4 and TRBJ1-1, with 8 bases lining up with TRBD1. Trimming cost V 6 bases and J 0 bases; bases outside gene matches: 6. CDR3 size: 15 residues. The CDR3 reads CASSQRTGMNTEAFF. The CDR3 DNA sequence: TGTGCCAGCAGCCAAAGGACAGGGATGAACACTGAAGCTTTCTTT.

This clonotype showed up many times. V and J are TRBV20-1 and TRBJ2-3; 10 positions match TRBD2. The length of the CDR3 is 14 residues. Germline V lookup: CDR1 DFQATT, CDR2 SNEGSKA (reference sequence). V lost 6 bases and J lost 3; bases outside the gene matches: 6. As DNA, the CDR3 is TGCAGTGCCCCGCCGGGACTAGCGACAGATACGCAGTATTTT. This sequence encodes CSAPPGLATDTQYF.

V usage is TRBV19 and J usage is TRBJ2-2; 7 bases align to TRBD1. Germline CDR1 is LNHDA and CDR2 is SQIVND (reference sequence). The CDR3 extends over 14 amino acids. V lost 5 bases, J lost 4 bases, and 4 bases stayed unmatched. CDR3 loop: CASSPDRFTGELFF. CDR3 in DNA: TGTGCCAGTAGTCCGGACAGGTTCACCGGGGAGCTGTTTTTT.

The rearrangement links TRBV29-1 to TRBJ2-1; 7 bases map to TRBD2. With 4 bases clipped from V and 8 bases from J, the junction kept 2 bases outside the gene matches. The CDR3 totals 11 residues. CDR1 and CDR2 from the germline V gene are SQVTM and ANQGSEA. The CDR3 here is CSVASGDEQFF. The CDR3, as DNA: TGCAGCGTTGCTAGCGGCGATGAGCAGTTCTTC.

This chain connects TRBV12-3 or TRBV12-4 to TRBJ1-5; possibly TRBD1 for D (6 bases). This CDR3 is 14 amino acids long. V lost 3 bases to trimming and J lost 5 bases, with 11 bases between them. In DNA, the CDR3 is TGTGCCAGCAGTTTTCAGGGGCAATATCAGCCCCAGCATTTT. This encodes CASSFQGQYQPQHF.